This T cell receptor beta chain was observed in a study of shared clonotypes between healthy human individuals. Among the donors, all were Caucasian adults who lived in Nashville, Tennessee. Template for every sorted-subset replicate PCR totaled approximately 200 ng DNA, 25,000 to 30,000 T cell genomes. In the authors' methods: Junction-only immunoSEQ data arrived without quality scores, meaning filtering differed. TCRdb's copy holds only in-frame clones and misses some; the assay was immunoSEQ multiplex PCR. V, J and clone size were drawn from that table, and D and trimming were deduced from the DNA. The table shows about 110,000 clones, with less than 80% occurring only once. V lost 5 bases and J lost 6, with 11 bases in between. The CDR3 contains 12 residues. Germline values: CDR1 SGHVS, CDR2 FNYEAQ.

This clonotype was obtained from a woman in her twenties or thirties in good health. Material for sequencing was memory CD8+ T cells sorted from blood. Subset reported: CD45RO+ cells pooled with CCR7-negative TemRA cells. This chain uses TRBV7-6 with TRBJ2-7; D might be TRBD2 (5 bases). The DNA of the CDR3 is TGTGCCAGCAGCCCAAGCGGCGGCGAGCAGTACTTC. Its translation: CASSPSGGEQYF.